This is a list of T cell receptor beta chains from one sample in a study of cytomegalovirus exposure and HLA in healthy donors. The data were produced by immunoSEQ multiplex PCR, yet TCRdb's version contains in-frame clones alone and is incomplete. The sample gives approximately 160,000 clones, roughly 70% of which show up once; 2.5% to 3% is in the top ten. What was sequenced was PBMCs. These TCRs come from a woman aged 45-59 years in good health and CMV-seropositive. CDR3s include the opening cysteine and the closing phenylalanine or tryptophan. D genes are given only for firm matches. The listing skips clone size in some rows; elsewhere it reads once, few, many or a size class.

d_call clone_size j_call v_call cdr3_nt cdr3_aa
. . TRBJ1-6 TRBV19 TGTGCCAGTAAGGACAGCCCGAGCTCCTATAATTCACCCCTCCACTTT CASKDSPSSYNSPLHF
. . TRBJ1-2 TRBV11-3 TGTGCCAGCAGCCCTCCCCCAGGACAGCTTTTCTATGGCTACACCTTC CASSPPPGQLFYGYTF
. few TRBJ2-7 TRBV5-1 TGCGCCAGCAGCTTGGACAGGGCTGGCGAGCAGTACTTC CASSLDRAGEQYF
TRBD1 few TRBJ1-4 TRBV2 TGTGCCAGCAGTCGTGGACAGGGGGGTAATGAAAAACTGTTTTTT CASSRGQGGNEKLFF
TRBD1 . TRBJ1-4 TRBV7-8 TGTGCCAGCAGCCCGCTCACAGGGGGCTCCGGTGCGGATGAAAAACTGTTTTTT CASSPLTGGSGADEKLFF
. . TRBJ1-5 TRBV7-2 TGTGCCAGCAGCTTAGTCGAGGGAGTCGACCAGCCCCAGCATTTT CASSLVEGVDQPQHF
. . TRBJ1-6 TRBV5-6 TGTGCCAGCAGCTTGGACCGACTTTCACCCCTCCACTTT CASSLDRLSPLHF
. . TRBJ1-5 TRBV5-1 TGCGCCAGCACCCCCGCTCCGGGAGCCCAGCCCCAGCATTTT CASTPAPGAQPQHF
. . TRBJ2-4 TRBV7-9 TGTGCCAGCAGTCGGCGGGGTTCGGAGGACATTCAGTACTTC CASSRRGSEDIQYF
TRBD1 . TRBJ2-7 TRBV27 TGTGCCAGTTCCCGGGACAGTGGCTACGAGCAGTACTTC CASSRDSGYEQYF
. once TRBJ2-3 TRBV6-5 TGTGCCAGCCTTTCCAGGGCGACTCCGGATACGCAGTATTTT CASLSRATPDTQYF
TRBD1 . TRBJ1-2 TRBV5-6 TGTGCCAGCAGCTCACGACAGGGGGCAACTGGCTACACCTTC CASSSRQGATGYTF
TRBD2 few TRBJ2-5 TRBV7-8 TGTGCCAGCTTACGGACTAGGGGCGAGACCCAGTACTTC CASLRTRGETQYF
. . TRBJ1-4 TRBV2 TGTGCCAGCCGCAGCTCGGCCCCCAATGGAGGCGAAAAACTGTTTTTT CASRSSAPNGGEKLFF
. . TRBJ1-3 TRBV7-2 TGTGCCAGCAGCTTAGTCATCGGAAACACCATATATTTT CASSLVIGNTIYF
TRBD2 . TRBJ2-1 TRBV15 TGTGCCACCAGCGGACCGACTAGCGGAAGCTCCTACAATGAGCAGTTCTTC CATSGPTSGSSYNEQFF
. . TRBJ2-7 TRBV6-1 TGTGCCAGCCAAGGTCTAGCCAGCTCCTACGAGCAGTACTTC CASQGLASSYEQYF
. . TRBJ2-1 TRBV5-1 TGCGCCAGCAGCTTGGTAGATGAGCAGTTCTTC CASSLVDEQFF
TRBD2 . TRBJ2-5 TRBV12-5 TGTGCTAGTGGTTTCGGGGGGACGGAGGAGACCCAGTACTTC CASGFGGTEETQYF
TRBD1 . TRBJ1-1 TRBV6-6 TGTGCCAGCAGTTACGGGACAGGGGCCTGGAACACTGAAGCTTTCTTT CASSYGTGAWNTEAFF
TRBD1 . TRBJ2-1 TRBV5-1 TGCGCCAGCAGCTTGAAAGGACAGGGTTACAATGAGCAGTTCTTC CASSLKGQGYNEQFF
. . TRBJ2-3 TRBV11-3 TGTGCCAGCAGCCCCCAGGGGACAGATACGCAGTATTTT CASSPQGTDTQYF
. . TRBJ1-6 TRBV2 TGTGCCAGCAGTGTGTCGGGGGATTCACCCCTCCACTTT CASSVSGDSPLHF
TRBD1 . TRBJ1-2 TRBV4-1 TGCGCCAGCAGCCAAGGGGGACAGATCTATGGCTACACCTTC CASSQGGQIYGYTF
. . TRBJ1-3 TRBV4-2 TGTGCCAGCAGCCAATTAAACCTCCTCAGTGGTGGAAACACCATATATTTT CASSQLNLLSGGNTIYF
. few TRBJ1-1 TRBV7-3 TGTGCCAGCAGCATCCGACGGGACACTGAAGCTTTCTTT CASSIRRDTEAFF
TRBD1 . TRBJ2-3 TRBV19 TGTGCCAGTAGCGGACAGGGGGCGGGAGATACGCAGTATTTT CASSGQGAGDTQYF
. . TRBJ2-7 TRBV11-2 TGTGCCAGCAGCTTAACCCGCGACGAGCAGTACTTC CASSLTRDEQYF
TRBD2 few TRBJ2-1 TRBV6-5 TGTGCCAGCAGACGAGGGACTAGCTCCTACAATGAGCAGTTCTTC CASRRGTSSYNEQFF
TRBD2 . TRBJ2-5 TRBV7-3 TGTGCCAGCAGCGCTAGCGGGGGGGCAGAGACCCAGTACTTC CASSASGGAETQYF
. few TRBJ1-6 TRBV6-6 TGTGCCAGCAGGCAAGGACAGTCGGGATCACCCCTCCACTTT CASRQGQSGSPLHF
TRBD1 . TRBJ2-2 TRBV10-3 TGTGCCATCCTAGACAGGGGCCAGCGCGGCGCCGGGGAGCTGTTTTTT CAILDRGQRGAGELFF
. . TRBJ2-6 TRBV2 TGTGCCAGCGGCCGGAGCTCTGGGGCCAACGTCCTGACTTTC CASGRSSGANVLTF
TRBD1 . TRBJ1-2 TRBV6-5 TGTGCCAGCAGTTACCAGCGTACAGGGGGCACCTATGGCTACACCTTC CASSYQRTGGTYGYTF
. . TRBJ1-2 TRBV18 TGTGCCAGCTCACCCCCGGGAAGCCGGACTAACTATGGCTACACCTTC CASSPPGSRTNYGYTF
. . TRBJ2-5 TRBV5-8 TGTGCCAGCAGCCCGGAAGGGGATGTGTACCAAGAGACCCAGTACTTC CASSPEGDVYQETQYF
TRBD1 . TRBJ2-7 TRBV7-3 TGTGCCAGCAGCTTAACCGGGACAGGGTTTCACGAGCAGTACTTC CASSLTGTGFHEQYF
. . TRBJ2-5 TRBV23-1 TGCGCCAGCAGCCCCGAAAGAGGGACACAAGAGACCCAGTACTTC CASSPERGTQETQYF
. . TRBJ1-6 TRBV11-2 TGCGCCAGCTCCGGGGGCTATAATTCACCCCTCCACTTT CASSGGYNSPLHF
TRBD1 . TRBJ2-7 TRBV7-9 TGTGCCAGCAGTGGACAGGGGGCTTACGAGCAGTACTTC CASSGQGAYEQYF
TRBD2 . TRBJ2-1 TRBV7-2 TGTGCCAGCAGCAAGGGACTAGCGGGGGGGCTAGGTGAGCAGTTCTTC CASSKGLAGGLGEQFF
TRBD2 . TRBJ2-1 TRBV2 TGTGCCAGCACCGAGGTAGACGGGGGGGCATACAATGAGCAGTTCTTC CASTEVDGGAYNEQFF
. . TRBJ1-2 TRBV11-2 TGTGCCAGCAGCCCTGCCCAGGCCGTAAATCGACGCTATGGCTACACCTTC CASSPAQAVNRRYGYTF
. few TRBJ1-6 TRBV9 TGTGCCAGCAGCGTAGGGGAGCCGAATTCACCCCTCCACTTT CASSVGEPNSPLHF
. . TRBJ1-2 TRBV5-5 TGTGCCAGCAGCTTGGAGCTGGCGGCGTATGGCTACACCTTC CASSLELAAYGYTF
. . TRBJ1-2 TRBV13 TGTGCCAGCAGTTTCACGAGCGGAGTTTATGGCTACACCTTC CASSFTSGVYGYTF
. . TRBJ1-3 TRBV4-1 TGCGCCAGCAGCCAAGCAAAGGTAGCGGACACCATATATTTT CASSQAKVADTIYF
. . TRBJ1-2 TRBV6-1 TGTGCCAGCAGTTCGAGGGAAGACTATGGCTACACCTTC CASSSREDYGYTF
. . TRBJ2-1 TRBV5-1 TGCGCCAGCAGCTTGTTGGCTGGGCTAGCGTACAATGAGCAGTTCTTC CASSLLAGLAYNEQFF
TRBD2 . TRBJ2-7 TRBV6-6 TGTGCCAGCAGTTACAACCAACTAGCGGGGTACGAGCAGTACTTC CASSYNQLAGYEQYF